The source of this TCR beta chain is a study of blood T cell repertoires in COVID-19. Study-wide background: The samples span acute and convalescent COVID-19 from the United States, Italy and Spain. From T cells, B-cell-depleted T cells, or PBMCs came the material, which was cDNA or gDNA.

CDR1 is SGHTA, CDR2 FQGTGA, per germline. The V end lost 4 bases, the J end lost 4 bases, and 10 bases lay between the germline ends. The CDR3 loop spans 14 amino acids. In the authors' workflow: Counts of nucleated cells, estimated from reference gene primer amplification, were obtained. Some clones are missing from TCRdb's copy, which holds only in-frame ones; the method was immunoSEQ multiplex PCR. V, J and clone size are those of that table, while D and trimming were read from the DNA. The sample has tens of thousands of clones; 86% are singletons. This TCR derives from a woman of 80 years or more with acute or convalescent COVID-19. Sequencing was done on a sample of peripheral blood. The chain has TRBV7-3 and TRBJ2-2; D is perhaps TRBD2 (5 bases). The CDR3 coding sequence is TGTGCCAGCAGCTCCGGACTGGCCACCGGGGAGCTGTTTTTT. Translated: CASSSGLATGELFF.